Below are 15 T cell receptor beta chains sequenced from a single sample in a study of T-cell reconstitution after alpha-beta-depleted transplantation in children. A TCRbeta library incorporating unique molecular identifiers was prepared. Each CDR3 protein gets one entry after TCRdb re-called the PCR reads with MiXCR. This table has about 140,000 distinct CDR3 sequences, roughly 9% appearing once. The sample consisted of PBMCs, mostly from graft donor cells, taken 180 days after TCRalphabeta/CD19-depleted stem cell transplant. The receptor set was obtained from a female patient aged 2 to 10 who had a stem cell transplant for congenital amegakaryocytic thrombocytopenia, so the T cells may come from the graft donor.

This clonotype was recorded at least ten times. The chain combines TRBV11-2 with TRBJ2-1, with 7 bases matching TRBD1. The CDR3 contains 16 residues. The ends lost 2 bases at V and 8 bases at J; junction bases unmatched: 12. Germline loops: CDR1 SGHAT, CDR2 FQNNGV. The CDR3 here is CASSLSFQGVRDEQFF. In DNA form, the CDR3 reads TGTGCCAGCAGCTTAAGCTTCCAGGGGGTAAGGGATGAGCAGTTCTTC.

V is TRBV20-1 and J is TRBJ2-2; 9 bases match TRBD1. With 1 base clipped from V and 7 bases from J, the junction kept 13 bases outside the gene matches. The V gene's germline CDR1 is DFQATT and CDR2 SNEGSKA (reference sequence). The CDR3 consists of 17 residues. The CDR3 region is CSARAGTGRGRDGELFF. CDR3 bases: TGCAGTGCTAGAGCCGGGACAGGGAGGGGAAGAGACGGGGAGCTGTTTTTT.

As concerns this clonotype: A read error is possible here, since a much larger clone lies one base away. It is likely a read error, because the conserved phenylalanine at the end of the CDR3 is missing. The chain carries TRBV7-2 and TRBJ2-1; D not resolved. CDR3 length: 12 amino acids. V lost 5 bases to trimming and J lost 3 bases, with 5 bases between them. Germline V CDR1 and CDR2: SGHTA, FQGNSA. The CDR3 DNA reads TGTGCCAGCAGCCCCGGCTACAATGAGCAGTTCTTG. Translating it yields CASSPGYNEQFL.

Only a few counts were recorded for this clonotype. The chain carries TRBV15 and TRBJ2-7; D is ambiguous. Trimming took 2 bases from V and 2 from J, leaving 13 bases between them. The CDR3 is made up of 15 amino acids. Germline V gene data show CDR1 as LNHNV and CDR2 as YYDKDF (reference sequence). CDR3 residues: CATSRLAQKPYEQYF. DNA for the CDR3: TGTGCCACCAGCAGACTGGCACAGAAACCCTACGAGCAGTACTTC.

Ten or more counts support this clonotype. The CDR3: CASSQGQGTDTQYF. DNA for the CDR3: TGCGCCAGCAGCCAAGGACAGGGAACAGATACGCAGTATTTT. The chain uses TRBV5-1 and TRBJ2-3; 8 nucleotides agree with TRBD1. V shed 4 bases and J 3 bases; nucleotides not matched to a gene: 4. Looked up from germline, CDR1 is SGHRS and CDR2 is YFSETQ. This CDR3 has 14 residues.

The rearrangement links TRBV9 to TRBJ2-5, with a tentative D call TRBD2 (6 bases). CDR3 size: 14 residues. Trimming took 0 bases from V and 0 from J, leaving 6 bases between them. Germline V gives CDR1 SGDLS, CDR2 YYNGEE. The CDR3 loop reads CASSVGGDQETQYF. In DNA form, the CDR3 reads TGTGCCAGCAGCGTAGGGGGGGACCAAGAGACCCAGTACTTC. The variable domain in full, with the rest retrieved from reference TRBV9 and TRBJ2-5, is DSGVTQTPKHLITATGQRVTLRCSPRSGDLSVYWYQQSLDQGLQFLIQYYNGEERAKGNILERFSAQQFPDLHSELNLSSLELGDSALYFCASSVGGDQETQYFGPGTRLLVL.

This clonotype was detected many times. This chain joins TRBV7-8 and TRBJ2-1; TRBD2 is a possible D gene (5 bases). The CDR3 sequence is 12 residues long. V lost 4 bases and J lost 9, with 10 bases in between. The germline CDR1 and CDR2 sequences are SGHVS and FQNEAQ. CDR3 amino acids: CASSSQRSEQFF. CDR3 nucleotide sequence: TGTGCCAGCAGCTCCCAGCGGAGTGAGCAGTTCTTC.

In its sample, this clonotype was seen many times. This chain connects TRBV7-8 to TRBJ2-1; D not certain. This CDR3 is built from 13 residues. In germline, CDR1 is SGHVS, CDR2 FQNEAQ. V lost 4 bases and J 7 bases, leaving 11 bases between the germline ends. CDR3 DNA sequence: TGTGCCAGCAGCTCCTACCTCGGGAATGAGCAGTTCTTC. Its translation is CASSSYLGNEQFF. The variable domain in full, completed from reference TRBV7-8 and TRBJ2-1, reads GAGVSQSPRYKVAKRGQDVALRCDPISGHVSLFWYQQALGQGPEFLTYFQNEAQLDKSGLPSDRFFAERPEGSVSTLKIQRTQQEDSAVYLCASSSYLGNEQFFGPGTRLTVL.

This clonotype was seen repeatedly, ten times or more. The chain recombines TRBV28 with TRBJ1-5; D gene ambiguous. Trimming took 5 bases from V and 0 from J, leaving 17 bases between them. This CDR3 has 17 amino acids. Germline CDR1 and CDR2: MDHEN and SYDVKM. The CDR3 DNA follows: TGTGCCAGCAGTCTTTGGGAGGGTCAAGATAGCAATCAGCCCCAGCATTTT. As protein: CASSLWEGQDSNQPQHF. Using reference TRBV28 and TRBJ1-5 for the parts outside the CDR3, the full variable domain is DVKVTQSSRYLVKRTGEKVFLECVQDMDHENMFWYRQDPGLGLRLIYFSYDVKMKEKGDIPEGYSVSREKKERFSLILESASTNQTSMYLCASSLWEGQDSNQPQHFGDGTRLSIL.

The CDR3 DNA reads as TGTGCCTGGAGGGTCCTAGCGGGAGACGAGCAGTACTTC. Its protein is CAWRVLAGDEQYF. This chain joins TRBV30 and TRBJ2-7, with 10 bases aligning to TRBD2. The CDR3 is 13 amino acids. Germline trimming cut 3 bases from V and 5 bases from J; bases unmatched to any gene: 4. Germline V gene lookup returns CDR1 GTSNPN and CDR2 SVGIG (reference sequence).

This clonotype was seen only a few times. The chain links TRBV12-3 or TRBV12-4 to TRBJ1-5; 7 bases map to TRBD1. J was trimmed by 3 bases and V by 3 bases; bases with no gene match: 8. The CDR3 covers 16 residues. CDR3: CASSFGGQPTNQPQHF. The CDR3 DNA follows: TGTGCCAGCAGTTTCGGGGGACAGCCGACCAATCAGCCCCAGCATTTT.

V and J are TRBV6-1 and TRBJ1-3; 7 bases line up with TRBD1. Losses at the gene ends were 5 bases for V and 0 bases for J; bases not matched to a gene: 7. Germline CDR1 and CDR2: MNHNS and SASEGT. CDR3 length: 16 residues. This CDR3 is CASSPDRAISGNTIYF. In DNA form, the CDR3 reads TGTGCCAGCAGTCCTGACAGGGCCATCTCTGGAAACACCATATATTTT.

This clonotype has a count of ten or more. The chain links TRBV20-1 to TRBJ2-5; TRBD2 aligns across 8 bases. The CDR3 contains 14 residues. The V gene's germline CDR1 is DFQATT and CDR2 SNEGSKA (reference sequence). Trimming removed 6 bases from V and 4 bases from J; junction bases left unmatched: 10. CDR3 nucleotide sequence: TGCAGTGCCCCGATAGCGGGAAGGGCAGAGACCCAGTACTTC. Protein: CSAPIAGRAETQYF.

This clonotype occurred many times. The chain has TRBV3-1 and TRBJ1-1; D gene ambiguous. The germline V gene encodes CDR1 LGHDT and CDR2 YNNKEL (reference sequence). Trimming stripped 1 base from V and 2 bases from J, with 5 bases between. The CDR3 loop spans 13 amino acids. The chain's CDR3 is CASSQADNTEAFF. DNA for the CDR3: TGTGCCAGCAGCCAAGCCGACAACACTGAAGCTTTCTTT.

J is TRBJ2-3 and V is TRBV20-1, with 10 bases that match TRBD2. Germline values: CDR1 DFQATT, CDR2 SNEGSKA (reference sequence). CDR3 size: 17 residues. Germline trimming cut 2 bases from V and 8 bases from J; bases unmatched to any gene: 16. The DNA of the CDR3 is TGCAGTGCTAGATTGGACGGGACTAGCGTGGTTTTCGGTACGCAGTATTTT. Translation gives CSARLDGTSVVFGTQYF.